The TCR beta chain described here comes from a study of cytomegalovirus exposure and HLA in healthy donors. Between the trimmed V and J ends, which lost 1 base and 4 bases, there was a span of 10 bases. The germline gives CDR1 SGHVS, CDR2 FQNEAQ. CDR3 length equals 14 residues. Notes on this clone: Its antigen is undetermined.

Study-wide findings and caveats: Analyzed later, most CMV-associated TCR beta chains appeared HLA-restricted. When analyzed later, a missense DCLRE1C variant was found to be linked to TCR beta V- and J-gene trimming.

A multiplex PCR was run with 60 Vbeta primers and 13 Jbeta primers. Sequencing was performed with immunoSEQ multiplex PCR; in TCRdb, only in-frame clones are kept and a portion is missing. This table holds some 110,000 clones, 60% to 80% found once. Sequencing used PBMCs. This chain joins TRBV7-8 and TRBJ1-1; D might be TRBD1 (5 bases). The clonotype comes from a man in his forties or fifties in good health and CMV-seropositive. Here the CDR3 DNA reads TGTGCCAGCAGCTTAGTTCAGGGAGGCACTGAAGCTTTCTTT. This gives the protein CASSLVQGGTEAFF.